One and the same sample provided the 26 T cell receptor beta chains below, sequenced in a study of blood T cell repertoires in COVID-19. Produced via immunoSEQ multiplex PCR; TCRdb's table is partial and in-frame only. This repertoire shows around 20,000 clones, approximately 81% found once; its top ten account for less than 40%. The sequencing input was peripheral blood. All receptors come from a human donor with active COVID-19. The donor label of this sample is uncertain.

This chain connects TRBV7-2 to TRBJ1-1; the D gene is possibly TRBD1 (6 bases). V was pared by 5 bases and J by 0 bases, with 13 bases between. Per the germline V gene, CDR1 is SGHTA and CDR2 is FQGNSA. CDR3 length: 15 residues. CDR3 bases: TGTGCCAGCAGCCTAACAGGGCAACTGAACACTGAAGCTTTCTTT. It encodes CASSLTGQLNTEAFF.

V and J are TRBV28 and TRBJ2-1; 7 nucleotides agree with TRBD1. V lost 7 bases to trimming and J lost 3 bases; unmatched junction nucleotides: 3. This CDR3 is 13 amino acids long. Germline V gene data show CDR1 as MDHEN and CDR2 as SYDVKM. CDR3 DNA sequence: TGTGCCAGCAAACAGGGGATCTACAATGAGCAGTTCTTC. This codes for CASKQGIYNEQFF.

V usage is TRBV29-1 and J usage is TRBJ2-2; TRBD1 might be the D (5 bases). Looked up from germline, CDR1 is SQVTM and CDR2 is ANQGSEA. V was clipped by 6 bases and J by 5 bases, with 7 bases between them. The CDR3 contains 11 residues. CDR3 nucleotide sequence: TGCAGCGTCGACAGTACCGGGGAGCTGTTTTTT. Residues: CSVDSTGELFF.

This chain links TRBV3-1 (or the pseudogene TRBV3-2) with TRBJ1-1; TRBD1 might be the D (5 bases). Germline V gene lookup returns CDR1 LGHDT and CDR2 YNNKEL (reference sequence). The CDR3 has 14 amino acids. With 0 bases removed from V and 4 bases from J, the gap between germline ends came to 9 bases. The CDR3 protein is CASSQDLRGTEAFF. The CDR3 coding sequence is TGTGCCAGCAGCCAAGATCTTAGGGGCACTGAAGCTTTCTTT.

The chain employs TRBV3-1 (or the pseudogene TRBV3-2) and TRBJ2-1; 13 nucleotides agree with TRBD2. The CDR3 consists of 17 residues. V lost 0 bases to trimming and J lost 6 bases; unmatched junction nucleotides: 5. CDR1 LGHDT and CDR2 YNNKEL come from the germline V gene (reference sequence). The CDR3 spells CASSQDPGTSGANEQFF. The CDR3 DNA follows: TGTGCCAGCAGCCAAGATCCTGGGACTAGCGGGGCCAATGAGCAGTTCTTC.

The chain couples TRBV6-5 to TRBJ1-2; a possible D gene is TRBD1 (5 bases). Germline V gene data show CDR1 as MNHEY and CDR2 as SVGAGI. The CDR3 loop spans 14 amino acids. The germline V and J ends were trimmed by 7 bases and 4 bases, with 16 bases remaining between them. The CDR3 bases are TGTGCCAGCAAGAATGGGGGGAGCGGCTATGGCTACACCTTC. This sequence encodes CASKNGGSGYGYTF.

The chain carries TRBV10-3 and TRBJ2-5, with 7 bases identical to TRBD1. Per the germline V gene, CDR1 is ENHRY and CDR2 is SYGVKD. This CDR3 has 14 residues. V lost 6 bases and J lost 1; bases outside the gene matches: 5. The CDR3 sequence is CAIRETGSQETQYF. CDR3 bases: TGTGCCATCAGAGAGACAGGGTCCCAAGAGACCCAGTACTTC.

The chain uses TRBV5-1 and TRBJ2-5, with D maybe TRBD1 (5 bases). The CDR3 contains 14 residues. V was clipped by 0 bases and J by 2 bases, with 8 bases between them. The germline gives CDR1 SGHRS, CDR2 YFSETQ. Written as DNA, the CDR3 is TGCGCCAGCAGCTTGGCTGGACAACAAGAGACCCAGTACTTC. Its protein product is CASSLAGQQETQYF.

The V and J genes are TRBV11-3 and TRBJ2-7; TRBD2 agrees at 10 bases. Per germline, CDR1 SGHNT and CDR2 YENEEA. V was clipped by 5 bases and J by 0 bases; unmatched bases: 7. There are 16 residues in the CDR3. The CDR3 region has the DNA TGTGCCAGCAGCACAACACTAGCGGGGAGCTCCTACGAGCAGTACTTC. Its protein product is CASSTTLAGSSYEQYF.

This clone occurred a few times. The gene calls are TRBV29-1 and TRBJ2-7, with TRBD1 matching 9 bases. This CDR3 spans 14 amino acids. The V gene's germline CDR1 is SQVTM and CDR2 ANQGSEA. Trimming cost V 7 bases and J 4 bases; bases outside gene matches: 11. The CDR3 DNA is TGCAGCGGGGGACAGGGAGGGATGGTGTACGAGCAGTACTTC. Translated: CSGGQGGMVYEQYF.

The V and J genes are TRBV6-6 and TRBJ1-1; D gene uncertain. The CDR3 extends over 14 amino acids. Trimming shortened V by 5 bases and J by 0 bases, and 10 bases separated the two germline ends. Germline V gene sequence: CDR1 MNHNY, CDR2 SVGAGI (reference sequence). CDR3 protein: CASSDRKLNTEAFF. For the CDR3, the DNA is TGTGCCAGCAGTGATCGTAAGCTGAACACTGAAGCTTTCTTT.

The gene calls are TRBV6-2 or TRBV6-3 and TRBJ2-7; D ambiguous. CDR3 length: 15 amino acids. With 0 bases removed from V and 6 bases from J, the gap between germline ends came to 15 bases. CDR1 and CDR2 from the germline V gene are MNHEY and SVGEGT. In nucleotides, the CDR3 is TGTGCCAGCAGTTACTCGATATTGCTGGCTTTCGAGCAGTACTTC. It codes for CASSYSILLAFEQYF.

The CDR3 loop is CASSGPTSGGTTGELFF. DNA of the CDR3: TGTGCCAGCAGCGGTCCGACTAGCGGGGGAACCACCGGGGAGCTGTTTTTT. This chain connects TRBV9 to TRBJ2-2; 12 positions agree with TRBD2. Unmatched junction bases numbered 7, after V lost 3 bases and J lost 4 bases. The germline V gene has CDR1 SGDLS and CDR2 YYNGEE. CDR3 length equals 17 residues.

The chain carries TRBV9 and TRBJ1-4; no clear D. Trimming took off 3 bases at V and 8 bases at J, with 17 bases between the two ends. Germline CDR1 and CDR2: SGDLS and YYNGEE. The CDR3 length is 15 residues. CDR3 nucleotide sequence: TGTGCCAGCAGCGAGGGAGGGCTTTTATCGGAAAAACTGTTTTTT. Its protein is CASSEGGLLSEKLFF.

V is TRBV11-2 and J is TRBJ1-2; 9 bases align to TRBD1. Germline V gene data show CDR1 as SGHAT and CDR2 as FQNNGV. The CDR3 loop spans 16 amino acids. The V segment lost 3 bases and the J segment 5 bases; nucleotides outside the gene matches: 10. CDR3 in amino acids: CASSFTTRQGGYGYTF. The CDR3, as DNA: TGTGCCAGCAGCTTTACCACCCGACAGGGGGGTTATGGCTACACCTTC.

The chain recombines TRBV27 with TRBJ2-7, with TRBD1 matching over 10 bases. CDR1 MNHEY and CDR2 SMNVEV come from the germline V gene (reference sequence). The CDR3 contains 15 residues. V was pared by 2 bases and J by 4 bases, with 5 bases of the junction left unmatched. The DNA of the CDR3 is TGTGCCAGCAGTTTAAATGGGGACAGGGGATACGAGCAGTACTTC. Its protein is CASSLNGDRGYEQYF.

This chain connects TRBV20-1 to TRBJ1-2, with TRBD1 matching over 8 bases. The CDR3 has 14 amino acids. Trimming removed 3 bases from V and 6 bases from J; junction bases left unmatched: 9. CDR1 is DFQATT and CDR2 is SNEGSKA in the germline V gene (reference sequence). CDR3 residues: CSASVRDRGDGYTF. Here the CDR3 DNA reads TGCAGTGCTAGTGTAAGAGACAGGGGAGATGGCTACACCTTC.

The V and J genes are TRBV2 and TRBJ2-5, with D possibly being TRBD1 (6 bases). The germline CDR1 and CDR2 sequences are SNHLY and FYNNEI. The CDR3 length is 15 residues. Trimming took 5 bases from V and 2 from J, leaving 15 bases between them. The CDR3 loop reads CASSPFGTPQETQYF. The CDR3 DNA is TGTGCCAGCAGTCCCTTTGGGACACCACAAGAGACCCAGTACTTC.

V and J are TRBV12-3 or TRBV12-4 and TRBJ1-2, with D possibly matching TRBD1 (5 bases). Trimming removed 5 bases from V and 4 bases from J, with 11 bases in between. The CDR3 is made up of 13 amino acids. CDR3 amino acids: CASSRDRAYGYTF. CDR3 nucleotides: TGTGCCAGCAGTCGAGACAGAGCCTATGGCTACACCTTC.

V usage is TRBV7-2 and J usage is TRBJ2-1, with D tentatively TRBD2 (5 bases). The CDR3 is 16 amino acids. The V end lost 1 base, the J end lost 3 bases, and 13 bases lay between the germline ends. CDR1 is SGHTA, CDR2 FQGNSA, per germline. CDR3 nucleotides: TGTGCCAGCAGCTTAGAGGCTAGCAGGTTCTACAATGAGCAGTTCTTC. Amino acids: CASSLEASRFYNEQFF.

The V gene is TRBV9, the J gene TRBJ2-1, with 11 bases aligning to TRBD1. CDR3 size: 16 residues. J lost 2 bases, V lost 0 bases, and 1 base had no gene match. CDR1 and CDR2 (germline): SGDLS, YYNGEE. The CDR3 DNA reads as TGTGCCAGCAGCGTAGAGGGACAGGGGGCCTACAATGAGCAGTTCTTC. Translated, it gives CASSVEGQGAYNEQFF.

The rearrangement joins TRBV29-1 to TRBJ2-5; D gene ambiguous. The germline CDR1 and CDR2 sequences are SQVTM and ANQGSEA. The CDR3 sequence is 13 residues long. Between the trimmed V and J ends, which lost 8 bases and 5 bases, there was a span of 18 bases. The DNA for the CDR3 is TGCAGCTCTTCCCCATCGGTAATGGAGACCCAGTACTTC. This gives the protein CSSSPSVMETQYF.

This chain connects TRBV9 to TRBJ1-2; perhaps TRBD1 as D (5 bases). Trimming cost V 4 bases and J 7 bases, with 14 bases left between them. Per germline, CDR1 SGDLS and CDR2 YYNGEE. The CDR3 totals 13 residues. CDR3 residues: CASSIQGFRGYTF. The CDR3 DNA sequence: TGTGCCAGCAGCATCCAGGGCTTCCGTGGCTACACCTTC.

The chain combines TRBV7-9 with TRBJ2-3; 7 bases are a match to TRBD1. Germline CDR1 reads SEHNR; CDR2 reads FQNEAQ (reference sequence). Trimming removed 2 bases from V and 3 bases from J; junction bases left unmatched: 5. CDR3 length: 15 amino acids. CDR3 sequence: CASSLNDRETDTQYF. CDR3 DNA: TGTGCCAGCAGCTTAAATGACAGGGAAACAGATACGCAGTATTTT.

The chain links TRBV27 to TRBJ2-1; 7 bases fit TRBD2. From germline, CDR1 is MNHEY and CDR2 SMNVEV (reference sequence). The CDR3 is 15 amino acids. J lost 2 bases, V lost 6 bases, and 7 bases had no gene match. The CDR3 DNA is TGTGCCAGCAGCCGTACTAGCGCAACCTACAATGAGCAGTTCTTC. Translation gives CASSRTSATYNEQFF.

The gene calls are TRBV14 and TRBJ2-1; D may be TRBD1 (6 bases). Germline CDR1 is SGHDN and CDR2 is FVKESK. V was trimmed by 5 bases and J by 2 bases, leaving 19 bases between them. This CDR3 comprises 17 residues. The CDR3: CASSTPDGRGTYNEQFF. CDR3 coding DNA: TGTGCCAGCAGCACCCCGGACGGAAGGGGGACCTACAATGAGCAGTTCTTC.